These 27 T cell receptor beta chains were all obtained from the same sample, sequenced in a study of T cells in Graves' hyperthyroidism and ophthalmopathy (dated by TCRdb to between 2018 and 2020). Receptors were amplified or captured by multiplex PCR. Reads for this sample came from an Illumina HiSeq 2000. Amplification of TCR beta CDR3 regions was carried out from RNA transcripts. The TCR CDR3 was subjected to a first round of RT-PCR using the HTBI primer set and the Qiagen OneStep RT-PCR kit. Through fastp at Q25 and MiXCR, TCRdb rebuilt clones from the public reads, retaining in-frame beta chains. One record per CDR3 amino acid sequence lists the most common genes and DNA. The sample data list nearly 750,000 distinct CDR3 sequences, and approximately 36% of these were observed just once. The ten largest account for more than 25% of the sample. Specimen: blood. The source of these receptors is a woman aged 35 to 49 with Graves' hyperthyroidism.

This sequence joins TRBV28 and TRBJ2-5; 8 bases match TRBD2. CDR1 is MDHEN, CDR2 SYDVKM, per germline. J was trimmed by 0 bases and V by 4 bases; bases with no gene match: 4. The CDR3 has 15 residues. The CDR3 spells CASSSASGYQETQYF. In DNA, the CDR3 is TGTGCCAGCAGTTCGGCTAGCGGGTACCAAGAGACCCAGTACTTC.

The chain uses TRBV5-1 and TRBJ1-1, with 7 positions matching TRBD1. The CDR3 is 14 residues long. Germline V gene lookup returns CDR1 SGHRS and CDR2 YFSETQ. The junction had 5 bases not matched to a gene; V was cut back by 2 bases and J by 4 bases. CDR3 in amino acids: CASSFQGEGTEAFF. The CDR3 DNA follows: TGCGCCAGCAGCTTCCAGGGGGAGGGCACTGAAGCTTTCTTT.

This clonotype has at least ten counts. The CDR3, as DNA: TGCAGCGTTGCCGGGGCATCTAATGAAAAACTGTTTTTT. Protein product: CSVAGASNEKLFF. The chain is built from TRBV29-1 and TRBJ1-4; maybe TRBD1 (5 bases). Trimming shortened V by 4 bases and J by 3 bases, and 9 bases separated the two germline ends. This CDR3 comprises 13 residues. Germline CDR1 is SQVTM and CDR2 is ANQGSEA. The complete variable domain, with remaining parts taken from reference TRBV29-1 and TRBJ1-4, reads SAVISQKPSRDICQRGTSLTIQCQVDSQVTMMFWYRQQPGQSLTLIATANQGSEATYESGFVIDKFPISRPNLTFSTLTVSNMSPEDSSIYLCSVAGASNEKLFFGSGTQLSVL.

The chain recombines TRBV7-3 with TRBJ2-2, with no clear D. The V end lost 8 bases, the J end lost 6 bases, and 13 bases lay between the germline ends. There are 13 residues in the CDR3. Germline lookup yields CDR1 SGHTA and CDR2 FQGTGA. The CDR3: CASRRVGAGELFF. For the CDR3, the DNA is TGTGCCAGCCGCCGAGTTGGGGCCGGGGAGCTGTTTTTT.

The CDR3 coding sequence is TGTGCCACCAGCAGCCCGGACCACTATGGCTACACCTTC. It yields the protein CATSSPDHYGYTF. The chain couples TRBV15 to TRBJ1-2; D gene unclear. Trimming took 3 bases from V and 3 from J, leaving 8 bases between them. The CDR3 consists of 13 residues. Germline values: CDR1 LNHNV, CDR2 YYDKDF (reference sequence).

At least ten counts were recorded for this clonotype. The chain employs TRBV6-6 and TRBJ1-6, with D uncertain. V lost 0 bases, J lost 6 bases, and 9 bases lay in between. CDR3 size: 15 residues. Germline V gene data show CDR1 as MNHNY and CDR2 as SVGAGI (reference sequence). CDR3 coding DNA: TGTGCCAGCAGTTACTCGATGGCAGCTAATTCACCCCTCCACTTT. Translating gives CASSYSMAANSPLHF.

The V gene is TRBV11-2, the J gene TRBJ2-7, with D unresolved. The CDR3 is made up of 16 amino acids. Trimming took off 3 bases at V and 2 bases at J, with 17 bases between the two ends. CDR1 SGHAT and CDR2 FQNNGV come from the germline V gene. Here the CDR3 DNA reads TGTGCCAGCAGCTTCGGGTTAGACCGAACGGCCTACGAGCAGTACTTC. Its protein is CASSFGLDRTAYEQYF.

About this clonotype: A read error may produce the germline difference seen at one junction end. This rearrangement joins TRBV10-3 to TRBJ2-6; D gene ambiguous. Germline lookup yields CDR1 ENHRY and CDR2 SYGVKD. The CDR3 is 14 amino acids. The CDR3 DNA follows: TGTGCCAGCAGTGACCCCTCTGGGGCCAACGTCCTGACTTTC. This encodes CASSDPSGANVLTF.

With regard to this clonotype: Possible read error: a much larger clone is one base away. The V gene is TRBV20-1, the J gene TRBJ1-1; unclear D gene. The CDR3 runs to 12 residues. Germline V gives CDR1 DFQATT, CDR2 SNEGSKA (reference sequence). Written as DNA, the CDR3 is TGCACCGACGCCCGGGTGAACACTGAAGCTTTCTTT. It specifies CTDARVNTEAFF.

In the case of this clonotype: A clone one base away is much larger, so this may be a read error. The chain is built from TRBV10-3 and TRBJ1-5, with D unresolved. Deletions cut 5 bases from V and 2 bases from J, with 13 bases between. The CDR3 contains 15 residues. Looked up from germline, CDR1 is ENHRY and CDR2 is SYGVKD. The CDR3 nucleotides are TGTGCCATCAGTTATTCGGTCGTGGGCAATCAGCCCCAGCATTTT. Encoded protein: CAISYSVVGNQPQHF.

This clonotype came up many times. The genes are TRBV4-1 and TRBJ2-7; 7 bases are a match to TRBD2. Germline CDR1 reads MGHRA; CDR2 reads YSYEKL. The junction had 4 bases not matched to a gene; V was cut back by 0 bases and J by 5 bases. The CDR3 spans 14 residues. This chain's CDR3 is CASSQEWLADEQYF. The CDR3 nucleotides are TGCGCCAGCAGCCAAGAATGGCTAGCGGACGAGCAGTACTTC.

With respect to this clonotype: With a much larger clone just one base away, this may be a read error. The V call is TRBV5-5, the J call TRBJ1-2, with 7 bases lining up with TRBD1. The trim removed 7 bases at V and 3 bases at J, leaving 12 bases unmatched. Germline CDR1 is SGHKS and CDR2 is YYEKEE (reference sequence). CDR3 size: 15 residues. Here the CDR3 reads CASGGDEGADYGYTF. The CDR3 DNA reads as TGTGCCAGCGGCGGCGACGAGGGGGCCGACTATGGCTACACCTTC.

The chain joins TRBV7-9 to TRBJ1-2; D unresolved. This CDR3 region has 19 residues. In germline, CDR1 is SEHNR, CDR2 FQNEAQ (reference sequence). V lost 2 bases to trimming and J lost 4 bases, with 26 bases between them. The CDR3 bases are TGTGCCAGCAGCTTACAAAAAATGAAGGCAGTTCAGACGGGCTATGGCTACACCTTC. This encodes CASSLQKMKAVQTGYGYTF.

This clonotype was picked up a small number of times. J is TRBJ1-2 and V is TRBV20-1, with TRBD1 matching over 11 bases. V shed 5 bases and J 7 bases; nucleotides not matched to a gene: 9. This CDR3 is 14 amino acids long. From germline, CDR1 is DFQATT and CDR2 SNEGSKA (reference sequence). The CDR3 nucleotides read TGCAGTGCTCACTCGGCCGGGACAGGGGGTGGCTACACCTTC. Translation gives CSAHSAGTGGGYTF.

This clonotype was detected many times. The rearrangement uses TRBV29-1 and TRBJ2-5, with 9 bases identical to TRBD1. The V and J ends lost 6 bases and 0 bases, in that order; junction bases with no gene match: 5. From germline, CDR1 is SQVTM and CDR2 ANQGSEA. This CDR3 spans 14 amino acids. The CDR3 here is CSVQGAMYQETQYF. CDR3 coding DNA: TGCAGCGTACAGGGGGCTATGTACCAAGAGACCCAGTACTTC.

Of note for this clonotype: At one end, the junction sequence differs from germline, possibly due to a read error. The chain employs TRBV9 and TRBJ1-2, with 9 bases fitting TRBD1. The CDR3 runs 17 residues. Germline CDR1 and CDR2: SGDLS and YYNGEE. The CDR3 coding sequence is TGTGTCAGCAGCCCCCGGACAGGGGAGTTAGCTAACTATGGCTACACCTTC. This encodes CVSSPRTGELANYGYTF. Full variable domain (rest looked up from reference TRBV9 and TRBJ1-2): DSGVTQTPKHLITATGQRVTLRCSPRSGDLSVYWYQQSLDQGLQFLIQYYNGEERAKGNILERFSAQQFPDLHSELNLSSLELGDSALYFCVSSPRTGELANYGYTFGSGTRLTVV.

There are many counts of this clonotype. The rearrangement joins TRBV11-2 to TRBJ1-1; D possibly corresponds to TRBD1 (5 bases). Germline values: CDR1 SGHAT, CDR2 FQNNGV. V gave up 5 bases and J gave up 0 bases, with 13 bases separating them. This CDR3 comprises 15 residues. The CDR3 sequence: CASSPNQGLNTEAFF. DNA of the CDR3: TGTGCCAGCAGCCCAAACCAGGGCTTGAACACTGAAGCTTTCTTT.

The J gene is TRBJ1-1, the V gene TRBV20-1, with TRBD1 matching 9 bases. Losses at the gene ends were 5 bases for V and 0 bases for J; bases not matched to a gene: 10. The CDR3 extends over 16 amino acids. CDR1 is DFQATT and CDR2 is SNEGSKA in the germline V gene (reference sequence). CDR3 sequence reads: CSARNYRGQMNTEAFF. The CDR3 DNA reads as TGCAGTGCTCGAAACTACAGGGGGCAAATGAACACTGAAGCTTTCTTT.

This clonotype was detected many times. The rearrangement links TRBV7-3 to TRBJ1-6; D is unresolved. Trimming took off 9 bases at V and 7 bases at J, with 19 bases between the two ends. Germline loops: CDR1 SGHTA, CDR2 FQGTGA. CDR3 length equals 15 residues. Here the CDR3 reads CASPRAGRNNSPLHF. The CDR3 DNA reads TGTGCCAGTCCTAGGGCAGGCCGGAACAATTCACCCCTCCACTTT. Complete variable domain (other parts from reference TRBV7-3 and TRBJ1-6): GAGVSQTPSNKVTEKGKYVELRCDPISGHTALYWYRQSLGQGPEFLIYFQGTGAADDSGLPNDRFFAVRPEGSVSTLKIQRTERGDSAVYLCASPRAGRNNSPLHFGNGTRLTVT.

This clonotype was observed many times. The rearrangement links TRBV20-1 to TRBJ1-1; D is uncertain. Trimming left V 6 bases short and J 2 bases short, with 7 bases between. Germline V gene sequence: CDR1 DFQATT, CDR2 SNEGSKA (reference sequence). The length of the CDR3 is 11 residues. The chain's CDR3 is CSAEVNTEAFF. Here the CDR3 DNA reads TGCAGTGCAGAAGTAAACACTGAAGCTTTCTTT.

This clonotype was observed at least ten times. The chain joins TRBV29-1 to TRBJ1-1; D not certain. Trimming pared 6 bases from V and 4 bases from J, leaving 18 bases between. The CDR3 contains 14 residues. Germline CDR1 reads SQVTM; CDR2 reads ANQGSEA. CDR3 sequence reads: CSVVVMDVGTEAFF. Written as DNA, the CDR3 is TGCAGCGTCGTCGTTATGGATGTGGGCACTGAAGCTTTCTTT. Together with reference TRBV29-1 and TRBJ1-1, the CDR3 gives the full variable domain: SAVISQKPSRDICQRGTSLTIQCQVDSQVTMMFWYRQQPGQSLTLIATANQGSEATYESGFVIDKFPISRPNLTFSTLTVSNMSPEDSSIYLCSVVVMDVGTEAFFGQGTRLTVV.

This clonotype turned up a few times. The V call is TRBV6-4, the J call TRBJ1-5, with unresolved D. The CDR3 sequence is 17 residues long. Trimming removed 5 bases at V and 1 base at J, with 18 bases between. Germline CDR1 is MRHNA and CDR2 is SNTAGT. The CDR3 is CASSYGRWRASNQPQHF. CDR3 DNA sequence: TGTGCCAGCAGTTACGGTAGGTGGCGGGCGAGCAATCAGCCCCAGCATTTT.

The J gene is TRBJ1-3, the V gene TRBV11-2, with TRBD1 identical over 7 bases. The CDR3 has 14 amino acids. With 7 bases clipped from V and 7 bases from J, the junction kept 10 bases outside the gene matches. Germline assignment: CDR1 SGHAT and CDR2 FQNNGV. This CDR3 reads CASTPGQSGNTIYF. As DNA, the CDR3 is TGTGCCAGCACCCCGGGACAGTCGGGGAACACCATATATTTT.

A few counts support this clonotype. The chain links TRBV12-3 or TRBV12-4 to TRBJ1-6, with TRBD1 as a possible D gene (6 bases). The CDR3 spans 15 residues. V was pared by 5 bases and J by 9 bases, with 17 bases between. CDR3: CASSLRDILTSPLHF. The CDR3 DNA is TGTGCCAGCAGTCTCCGGGACATCCTTACTTCACCCCTCCACTTT.

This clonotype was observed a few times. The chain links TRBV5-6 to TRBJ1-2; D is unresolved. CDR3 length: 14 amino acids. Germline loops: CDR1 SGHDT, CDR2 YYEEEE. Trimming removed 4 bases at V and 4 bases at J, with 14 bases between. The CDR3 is CASSPRGFVYGYTF. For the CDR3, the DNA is TGTGCCAGCAGCCCTAGAGGTTTCGTCTATGGCTACACCTTC.

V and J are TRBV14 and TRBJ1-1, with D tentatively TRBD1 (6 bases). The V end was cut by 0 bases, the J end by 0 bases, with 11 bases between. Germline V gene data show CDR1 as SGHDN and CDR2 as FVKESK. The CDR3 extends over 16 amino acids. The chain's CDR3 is CASSQDRGRVNTEAFF. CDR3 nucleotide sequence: TGTGCCAGCAGCCAAGATAGGGGGAGGGTGAACACTGAAGCTTTCTTT.

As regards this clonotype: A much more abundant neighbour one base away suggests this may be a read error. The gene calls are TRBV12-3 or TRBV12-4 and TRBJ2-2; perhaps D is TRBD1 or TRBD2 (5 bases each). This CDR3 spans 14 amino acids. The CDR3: CASRTQGTTGELLF. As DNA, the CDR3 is TGTGCCAGCAGGACCCAGGGTACCACCGGGGAGCTGCTTTTT.